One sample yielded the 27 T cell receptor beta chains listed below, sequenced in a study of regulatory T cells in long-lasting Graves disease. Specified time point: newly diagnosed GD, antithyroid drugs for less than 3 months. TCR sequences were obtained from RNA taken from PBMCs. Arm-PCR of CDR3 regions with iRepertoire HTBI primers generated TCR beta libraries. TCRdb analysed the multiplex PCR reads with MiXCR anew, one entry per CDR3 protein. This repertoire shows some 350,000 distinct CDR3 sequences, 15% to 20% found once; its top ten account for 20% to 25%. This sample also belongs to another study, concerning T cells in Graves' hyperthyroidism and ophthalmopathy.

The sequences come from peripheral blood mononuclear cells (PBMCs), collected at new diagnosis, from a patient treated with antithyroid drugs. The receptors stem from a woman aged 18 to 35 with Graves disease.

CDR3 sequence (DNA): TGTGCCAGCAGCGCCGGGGACAATCTTTATCAGCCCCAGCATTTT. It yields the protein CASSAGDNLYQPQHF. The chain recombines TRBV7-9 with TRBJ1-5; D is possibly TRBD1 (6 bases). Trimming shortened V by 5 bases and J by 5 bases, and 16 bases separated the two germline ends. In germline, CDR1 is SEHNR, CDR2 FQNEAQ (reference sequence). CDR3 length equals 15 residues.

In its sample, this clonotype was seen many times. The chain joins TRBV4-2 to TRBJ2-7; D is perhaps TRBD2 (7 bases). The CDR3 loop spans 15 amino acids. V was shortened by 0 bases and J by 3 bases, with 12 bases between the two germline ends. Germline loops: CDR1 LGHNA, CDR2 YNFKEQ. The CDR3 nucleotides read TGTGCCAGCAGCCAAGAGGAGGGGGAGGGCTACGAGCAGTACTTC. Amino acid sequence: CASSQEEGEGYEQYF.

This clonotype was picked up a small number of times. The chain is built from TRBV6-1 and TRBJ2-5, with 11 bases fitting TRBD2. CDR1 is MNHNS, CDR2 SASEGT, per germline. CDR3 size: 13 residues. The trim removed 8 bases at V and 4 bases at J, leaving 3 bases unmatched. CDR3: CASQLAGAETQYF. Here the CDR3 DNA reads TGTGCCAGCCAACTAGCGGGAGCAGAGACCCAGTACTTC.

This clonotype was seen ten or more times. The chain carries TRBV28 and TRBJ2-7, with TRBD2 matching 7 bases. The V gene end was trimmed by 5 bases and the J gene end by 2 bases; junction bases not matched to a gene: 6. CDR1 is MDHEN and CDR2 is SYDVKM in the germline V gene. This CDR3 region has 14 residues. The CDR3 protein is CASSPMGGPYEQYF. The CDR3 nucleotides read TGTGCCAGCAGTCCCATGGGAGGGCCCTACGAGCAGTACTTC.

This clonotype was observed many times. CDR3 region: CASSPVGGRDGYTF. CDR3 nucleotide sequence: TGCGCCAGCAGTCCTGTGGGGGGACGCGATGGCTACACCTTC. This chain joins TRBV5-1 and TRBJ1-2, with D perhaps matching TRBD1 (5 bases). With 5 bases removed from V and 6 bases from J, the gap between germline ends came to 17 bases. The CDR3 is made up of 14 amino acids. CDR1 and CDR2 from the germline V gene are SGHRS and YFSETQ.

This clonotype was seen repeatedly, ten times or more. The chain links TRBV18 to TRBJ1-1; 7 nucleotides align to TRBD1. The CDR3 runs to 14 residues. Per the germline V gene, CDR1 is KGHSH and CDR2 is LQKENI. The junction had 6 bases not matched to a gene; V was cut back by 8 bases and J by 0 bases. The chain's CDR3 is CASAQGNMNTEAFF. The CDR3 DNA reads TGTGCCAGCGCACAGGGGAACATGAACACTGAAGCTTTCTTT. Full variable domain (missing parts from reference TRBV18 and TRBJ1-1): NAGVMQNPRHLVRRRGQEARLRCSPMKGHSHVYWYRQLPEEGLKFMVYLQKENIIDESGMPKERFSAEFPKEGPSILRIQQVVRGDSAAYFCASAQGNMNTEAFFGQGTRLTVV.

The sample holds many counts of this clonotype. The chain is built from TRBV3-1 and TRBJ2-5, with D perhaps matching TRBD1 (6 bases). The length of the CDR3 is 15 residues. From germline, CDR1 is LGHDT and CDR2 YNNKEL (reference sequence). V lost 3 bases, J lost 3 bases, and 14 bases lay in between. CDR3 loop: CASSQFDRIEETQYF. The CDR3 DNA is TGTGCCAGCAGCCAGTTCGACAGGATTGAAGAGACCCAGTACTTC.

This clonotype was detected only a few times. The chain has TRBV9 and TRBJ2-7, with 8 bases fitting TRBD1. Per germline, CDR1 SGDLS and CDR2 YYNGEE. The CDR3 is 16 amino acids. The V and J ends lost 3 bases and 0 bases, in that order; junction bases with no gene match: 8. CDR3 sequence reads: CASSAGGTGISYEQYF. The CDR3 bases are TGTGCCAGCAGCGCGGGTGGGACAGGCATCTCCTACGAGCAGTACTTC.

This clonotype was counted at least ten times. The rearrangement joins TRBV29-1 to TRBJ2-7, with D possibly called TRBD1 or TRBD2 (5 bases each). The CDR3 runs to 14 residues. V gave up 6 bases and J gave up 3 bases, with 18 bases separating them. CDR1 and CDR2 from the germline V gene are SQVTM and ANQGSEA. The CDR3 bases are TGCAGCGTAAGTGGGGCAGGGAGAGGCTACGAGCAGTACTTC. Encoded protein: CSVSGAGRGYEQYF.

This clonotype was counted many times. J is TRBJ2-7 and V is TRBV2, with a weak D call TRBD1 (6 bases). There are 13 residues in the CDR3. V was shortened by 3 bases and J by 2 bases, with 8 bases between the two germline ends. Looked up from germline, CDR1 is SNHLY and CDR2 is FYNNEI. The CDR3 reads CASSEQGTYEQYF. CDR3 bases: TGTGCCAGCAGTGAGCAGGGGACCTACGAGCAGTACTTC.

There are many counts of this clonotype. The CDR3 is CASKVGQKLFF. As DNA, the CDR3 is TGTGCCAGCAAGGTTGGACAGAAACTGTTTTTT. V gene TRBV7-9 combines with J gene TRBJ1-4, with D possibly being TRBD1 (6 bases). The V gene's germline CDR1 is SEHNR and CDR2 FQNEAQ (reference sequence). The CDR3 totals 11 residues. V gave up 7 bases and J gave up 11 bases, with 11 bases separating them.

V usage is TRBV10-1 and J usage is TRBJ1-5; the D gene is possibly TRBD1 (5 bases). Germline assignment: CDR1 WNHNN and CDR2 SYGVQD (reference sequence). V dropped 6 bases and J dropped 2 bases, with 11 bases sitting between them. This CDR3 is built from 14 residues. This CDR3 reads CASSGQNGNQPQHF. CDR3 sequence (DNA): TGCGCCAGCAGCGGACAAAACGGCAATCAGCCCCAGCATTTT.

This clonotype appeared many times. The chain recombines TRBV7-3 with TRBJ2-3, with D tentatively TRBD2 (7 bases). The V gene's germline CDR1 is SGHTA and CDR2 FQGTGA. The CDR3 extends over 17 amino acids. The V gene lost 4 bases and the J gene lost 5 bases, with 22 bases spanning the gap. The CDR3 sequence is CASSSPGEGMGRDTQYF. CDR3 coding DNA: TGTGCCAGCAGCTCCCCAGGGGAGGGCATGGGGAGAGATACGCAGTATTTT.

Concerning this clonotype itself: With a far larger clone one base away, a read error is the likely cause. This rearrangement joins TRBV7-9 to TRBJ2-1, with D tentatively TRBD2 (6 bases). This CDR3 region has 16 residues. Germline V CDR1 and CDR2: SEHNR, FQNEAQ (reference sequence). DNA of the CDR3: TGTGCCAGCAGCTTTTCTAGCGATCGACCAAACAATGAGCAGTCCTTC. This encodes CASSFSSDRPNNEQSF.

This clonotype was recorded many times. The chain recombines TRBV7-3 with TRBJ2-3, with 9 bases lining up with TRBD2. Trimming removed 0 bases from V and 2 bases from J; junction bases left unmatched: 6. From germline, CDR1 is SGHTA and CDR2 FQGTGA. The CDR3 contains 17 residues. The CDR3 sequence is CASSLTAAGGPTDTQYF. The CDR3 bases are TGTGCCAGCAGCTTAACGGCAGCGGGGGGCCCCACAGATACGCAGTATTTT.

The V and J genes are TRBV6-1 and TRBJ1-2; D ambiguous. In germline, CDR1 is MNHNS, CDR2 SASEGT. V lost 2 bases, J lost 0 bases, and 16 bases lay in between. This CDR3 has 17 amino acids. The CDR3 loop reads CASSESLSQAANYGYTF. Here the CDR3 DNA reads TGTGCCAGCAGTGAAAGTTTATCGCAGGCCGCTAACTATGGCTACACCTTC.

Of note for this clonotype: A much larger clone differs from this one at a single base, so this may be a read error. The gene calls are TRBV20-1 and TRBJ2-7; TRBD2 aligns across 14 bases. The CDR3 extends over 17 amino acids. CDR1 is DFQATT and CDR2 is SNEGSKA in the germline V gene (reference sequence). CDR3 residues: CSAPRLAGGPIAYAQYF. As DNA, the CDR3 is TGCAGTGCTCCCCGACTAGCGGGAGGGCCAATTGCCTACGCGCAGTACTTC.

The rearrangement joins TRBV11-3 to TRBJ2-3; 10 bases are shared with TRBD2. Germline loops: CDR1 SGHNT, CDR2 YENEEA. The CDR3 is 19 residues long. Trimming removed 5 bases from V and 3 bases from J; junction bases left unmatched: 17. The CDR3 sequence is CASSQDLLLAGELTDTQYF. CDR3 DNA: TGTGCCAGCAGCCAAGATCTCCTCCTAGCGGGAGAATTGACAGATACGCAGTATTTT.

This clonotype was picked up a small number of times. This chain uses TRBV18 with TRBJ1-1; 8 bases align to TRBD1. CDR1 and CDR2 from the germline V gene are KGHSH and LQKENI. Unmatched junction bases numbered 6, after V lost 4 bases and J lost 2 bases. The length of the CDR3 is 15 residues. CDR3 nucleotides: TGTGCCAGCTCACTAGGGACAGGAAAAAACACTGAAGCTTTCTTT. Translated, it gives CASSLGTGKNTEAFF.

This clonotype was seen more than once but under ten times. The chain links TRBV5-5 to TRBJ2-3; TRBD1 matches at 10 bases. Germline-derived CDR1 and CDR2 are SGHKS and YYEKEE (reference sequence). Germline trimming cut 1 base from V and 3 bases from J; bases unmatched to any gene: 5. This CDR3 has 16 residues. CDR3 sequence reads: CASSLFAGQGTDTQYF. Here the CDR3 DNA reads TGTGCCAGCAGCTTGTTCGCGGGACAGGGGACAGATACGCAGTATTTT.

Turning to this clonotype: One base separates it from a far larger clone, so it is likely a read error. This CDR3 is CASSLGGTGAYEQFF. The DNA for the CDR3 is TGCGCCAGCAGCTTGGGAGGGACAGGGGCCTACGAGCAGTTCTTC. The chain joins TRBV5-1 to TRBJ2-1; TRBD1 matches at 10 bases. Germline lookup yields CDR1 SGHRS and CDR2 YFSETQ. After removal of 0 bases from V and 10 bases from J, the junction contained 7 bases not matched to a gene. This CDR3 comprises 15 residues.

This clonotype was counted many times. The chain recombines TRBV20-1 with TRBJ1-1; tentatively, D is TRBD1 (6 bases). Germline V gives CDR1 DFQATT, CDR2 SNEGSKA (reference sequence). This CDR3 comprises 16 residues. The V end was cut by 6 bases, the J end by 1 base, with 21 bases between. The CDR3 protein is CSARGTIATQNTEAFF. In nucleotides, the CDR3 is TGCAGTGCGCGGGGGACAATCGCGACCCAGAACACTGAAGCTTTCTTT.

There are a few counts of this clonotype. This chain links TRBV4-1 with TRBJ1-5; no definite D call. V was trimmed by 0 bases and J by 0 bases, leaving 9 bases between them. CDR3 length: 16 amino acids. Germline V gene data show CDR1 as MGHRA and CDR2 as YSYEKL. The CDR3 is CASSQDAFDSNQPQHF. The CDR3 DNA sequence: TGCGCCAGCAGCCAAGATGCTTTCGATAGCAATCAGCCCCAGCATTTT.

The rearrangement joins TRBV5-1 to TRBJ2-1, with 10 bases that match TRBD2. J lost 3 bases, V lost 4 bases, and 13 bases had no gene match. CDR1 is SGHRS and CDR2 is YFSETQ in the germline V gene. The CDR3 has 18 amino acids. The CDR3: CASSLTVSSGRDYNEQFF. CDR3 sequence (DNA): TGCGCCAGCAGCCTCACGGTTTCGAGCGGGAGGGACTACAATGAGCAGTTCTTC.

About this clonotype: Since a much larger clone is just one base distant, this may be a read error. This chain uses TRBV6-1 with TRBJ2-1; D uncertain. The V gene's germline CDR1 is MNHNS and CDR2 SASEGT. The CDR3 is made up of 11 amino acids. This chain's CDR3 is CASRDHNEQLF. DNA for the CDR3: TGTGCCAGCAGGGATCACAATGAGCAGCTCTTC.

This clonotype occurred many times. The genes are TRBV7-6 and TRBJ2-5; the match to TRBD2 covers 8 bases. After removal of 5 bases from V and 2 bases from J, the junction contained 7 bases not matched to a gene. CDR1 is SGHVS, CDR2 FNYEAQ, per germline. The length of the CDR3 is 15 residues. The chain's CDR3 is CASSLYREGQETQYF. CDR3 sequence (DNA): TGTGCCAGCAGCCTTTACCGGGAGGGACAAGAGACCCAGTACTTC. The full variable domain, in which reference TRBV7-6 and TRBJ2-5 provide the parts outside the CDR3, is GAGVSQSPRYKVTKRGQDVALRCDPISGHVSLYWYRQALGQGPEFLTYFNYEAQQDKSGLPNDRFSAERPEGSISTLTIQRTEQRDSAMYRCASSLYREGQETQYFGPGTRLLVL.

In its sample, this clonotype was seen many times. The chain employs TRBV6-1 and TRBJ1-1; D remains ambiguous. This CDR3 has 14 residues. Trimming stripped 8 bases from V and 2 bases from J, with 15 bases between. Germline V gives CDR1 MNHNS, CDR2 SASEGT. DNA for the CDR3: TGTGCCAGCGCCTTCGGACGCACAAACACTGAAGCTTTCTTT. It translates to CASAFGRTNTEAFF.